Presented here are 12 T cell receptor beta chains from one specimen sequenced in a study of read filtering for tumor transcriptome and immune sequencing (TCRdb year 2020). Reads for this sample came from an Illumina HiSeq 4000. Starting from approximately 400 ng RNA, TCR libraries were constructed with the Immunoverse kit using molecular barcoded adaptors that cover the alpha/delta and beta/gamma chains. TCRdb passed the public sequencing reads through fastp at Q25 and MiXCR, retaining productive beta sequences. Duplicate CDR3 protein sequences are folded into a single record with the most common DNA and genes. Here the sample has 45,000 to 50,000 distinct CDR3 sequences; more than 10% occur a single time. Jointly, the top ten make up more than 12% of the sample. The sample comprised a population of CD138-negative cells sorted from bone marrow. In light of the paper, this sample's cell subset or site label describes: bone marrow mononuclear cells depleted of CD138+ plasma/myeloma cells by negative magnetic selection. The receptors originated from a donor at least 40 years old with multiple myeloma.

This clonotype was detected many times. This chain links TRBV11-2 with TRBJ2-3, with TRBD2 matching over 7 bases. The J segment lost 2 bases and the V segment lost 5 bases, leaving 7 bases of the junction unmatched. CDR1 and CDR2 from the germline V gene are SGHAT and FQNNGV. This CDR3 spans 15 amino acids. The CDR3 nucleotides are TGTGCCAGCAGCCCCCGGGGGAGGGACACAGATACGCAGTATTTT. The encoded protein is CASSPRGRDTDTQYF. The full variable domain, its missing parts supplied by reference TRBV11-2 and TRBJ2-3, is EAGVAQSPRYKIIEKRQSVAFWCNPISGHATLYWYQQILGQGPKLLIQFQNNGVVDDSQLPKDRFSAERLKGVDSTLKIQPAKLEDSAVYLCASSPRGRDTDTQYFGPGTRLTVL.

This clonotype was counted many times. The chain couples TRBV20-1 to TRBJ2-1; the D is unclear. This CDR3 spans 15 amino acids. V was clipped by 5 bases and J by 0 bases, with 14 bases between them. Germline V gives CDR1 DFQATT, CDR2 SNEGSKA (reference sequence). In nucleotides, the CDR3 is TGCAGTGCTGCCCTCGGGCCTAGCTCCTACAATGAGCAGTTCTTC. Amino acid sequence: CSAALGPSSYNEQFF.

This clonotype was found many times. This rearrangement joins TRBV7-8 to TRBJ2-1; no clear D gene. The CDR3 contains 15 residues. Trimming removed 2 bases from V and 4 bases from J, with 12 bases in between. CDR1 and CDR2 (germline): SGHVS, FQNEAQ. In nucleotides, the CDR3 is TGTGCCAGCAGCTTAAGGCTGTCGAGGTACAATGAGCAGTTCTTC. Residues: CASSLRLSRYNEQFF. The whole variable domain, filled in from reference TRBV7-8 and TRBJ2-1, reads GAGVSQSPRYKVAKRGQDVALRCDPISGHVSLFWYQQALGQGPEFLTYFQNEAQLDKSGLPSDRFFAERPEGSVSTLKIQRTQQEDSAVYLCASSLRLSRYNEQFFGPGTRLTVL.

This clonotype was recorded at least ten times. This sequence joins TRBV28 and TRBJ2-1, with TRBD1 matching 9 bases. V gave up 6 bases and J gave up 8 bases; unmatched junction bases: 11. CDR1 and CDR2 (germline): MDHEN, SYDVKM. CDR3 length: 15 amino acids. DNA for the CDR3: TGTGCCAGCAGCCTCTGGGGACAGGGAACGCATGAGCAGTTCTTC. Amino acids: CASSLWGQGTHEQFF.

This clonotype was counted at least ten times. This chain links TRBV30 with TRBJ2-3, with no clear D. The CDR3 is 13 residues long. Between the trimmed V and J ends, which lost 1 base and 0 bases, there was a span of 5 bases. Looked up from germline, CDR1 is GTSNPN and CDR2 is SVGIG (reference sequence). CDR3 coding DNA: TGTGCCTGGAGTGAGGACAGCACAGATACGCAGTATTTT. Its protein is CAWSEDSTDTQYF.

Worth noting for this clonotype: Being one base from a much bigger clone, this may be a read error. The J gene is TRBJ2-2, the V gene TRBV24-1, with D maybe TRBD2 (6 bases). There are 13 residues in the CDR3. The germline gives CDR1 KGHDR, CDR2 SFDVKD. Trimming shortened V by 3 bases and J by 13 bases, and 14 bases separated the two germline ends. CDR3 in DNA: TGTGCCACCAGTGATCGATTTGGGGAGGCGCTGTTTTTT. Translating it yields CATSDRFGEALFF.

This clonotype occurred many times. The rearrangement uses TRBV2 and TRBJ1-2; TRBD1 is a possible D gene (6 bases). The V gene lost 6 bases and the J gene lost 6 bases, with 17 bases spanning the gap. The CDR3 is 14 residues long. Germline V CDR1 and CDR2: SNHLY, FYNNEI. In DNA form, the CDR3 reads TGTGCCAGCAGGGTACAGGGAGGCATTCATGGCTACACCTTC. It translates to CASRVQGGIHGYTF.

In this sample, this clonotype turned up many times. DNA of the CDR3: TGTGCCAGCAAGGCCTTACAGGGGGTCTACGAGCAGTACTTC. This sequence encodes CASKALQGVYEQYF. This rearrangement joins TRBV6-6 to TRBJ2-7, with 8 bases identical to TRBD1. The length of the CDR3 is 14 residues. The V gene end was trimmed by 7 bases and the J gene end by 3 bases; junction bases not matched to a gene: 8. Germline assignment: CDR1 MNHNY and CDR2 SVGAGI (reference sequence).

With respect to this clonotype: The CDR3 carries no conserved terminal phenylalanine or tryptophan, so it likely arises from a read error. The CDR3 region has the DNA TGTGCCAGTAGTGTAGCAGCGAACACTGAAGCTTTCCTT. Translating gives CASSVAANTEAFL. The chain is built from TRBV19 and TRBJ1-1; D gene ambiguous. Germline V gene data show CDR1 as LNHDA and CDR2 as SQIVND (reference sequence). Deletions cut 5 bases from V and 1 base from J, with 8 bases between. The CDR3 totals 13 residues.

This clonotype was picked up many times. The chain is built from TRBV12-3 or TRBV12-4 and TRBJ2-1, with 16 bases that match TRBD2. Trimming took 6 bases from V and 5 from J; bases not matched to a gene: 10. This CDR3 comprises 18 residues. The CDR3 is CASSHPHGTSGRDNEQFF. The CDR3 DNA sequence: TGTGCCAGCAGCCACCCCCATGGGACTAGCGGGAGGGACAATGAGCAGTTCTTC.

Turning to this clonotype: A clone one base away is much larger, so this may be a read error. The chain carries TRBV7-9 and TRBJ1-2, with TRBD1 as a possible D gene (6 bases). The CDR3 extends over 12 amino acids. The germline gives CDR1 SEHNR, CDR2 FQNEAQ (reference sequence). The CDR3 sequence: CPSSFRGGGYTF. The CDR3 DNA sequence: TGTCCCAGCAGCTTCAGGGGAGGTGGCTACACCTTC.

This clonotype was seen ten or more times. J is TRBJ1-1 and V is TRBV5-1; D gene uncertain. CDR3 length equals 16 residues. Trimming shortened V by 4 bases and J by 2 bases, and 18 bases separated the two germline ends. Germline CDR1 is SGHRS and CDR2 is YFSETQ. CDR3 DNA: TGCGCCAGCAGCCTGGCACGAGGTAATACCAACACTGAAGCTTTCTTT. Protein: CASSLARGNTNTEAFF.